The 9 T cell receptor beta chains reported below all come from one sample, sequenced in a study of T cells in women clearing cervical HPV infection. Repertoires were generated with immunoSEQ multiplex PCR, while TCRdb's copy carries only in-frame clones and drops some. Here the sample table reports about 46,000 clones. Source material: blood buffy coat. The source is a woman between 18 and 70 years old with a cervical HPV16 infection that either progressed to CIN3+ or cleared (not recorded which).

Comment on this clone: The read ends 3 residues shy of where the CDR3 ends; the end is completed using the germline J gene. This rearrangement joins TRBV30 to TRBJ2-1; no clear D gene. The CDR3 is 12 amino acids. Germline lookup yields CDR1 GTSNPN and CDR2 SVGIG (reference sequence). V lost 0 bases and J lost 4, with 4 bases in between. CDR3 in amino acids: CAWSVTYNEQFF. Partial CDR3 DNA: TGTGCCTGGAGTGTGACTTACAATGAG.

Regarding this clone: The CDR3 end is not reached by the read, which stops 3 residues before it; the germline J gene fills it in. The chain carries TRBV2 and TRBJ1-6; TRBD1 aligns across 7 bases. J was trimmed by 4 bases and V by 7 bases; bases with no gene match: 4. The CDR3 is made up of 14 amino acids. Germline V gives CDR1 SNHLY, CDR2 FYNNEI. The CDR3 region is CASNPGQYNSPLHF. The sequenced CDR3 bases are TGTGCCAGCAACCCGGGACAGTATAATTCACCC.

Of note for this clone: The missing CDR3 end, 3 residues past where the read stops, is filled in from the germline J gene. The chain combines TRBV30 with TRBJ1-5; no definite D call. Germline V CDR1 and CDR2: GTSNPN, SVGIG (reference sequence). This CDR3 region has 13 residues. V was shortened by 7 bases and J by 3 bases, with 13 bases between the two germline ends. CDR3 DNA (partial): TGTGCCTCCGGTAAGGGTGACAATCAGCCC. This codes for CASGKGDNQP. The complete CDR3 protein is CASGKGDNQPQHF.

CDR3 residues: CASSLDRYSYEQYF. CDR3 bases read: TGTGCCAGCAGCTTAGACAGGTACTCCTACGAG. The chain carries TRBV11-2 and TRBJ2-7; D uncertain. The read is 3 residues too short to cover the CDR3 end, so that end is filled in from the germline J gene. Germline CDR1 reads SGHAT; CDR2 reads FQNNGV. The V end was cut by 0 bases, the J end by 0 bases, with 6 bases between. The CDR3 runs to 14 residues.

With regard to this clone: Coverage ceases 3 residues before the CDR3 finishes, and the germline J gene fills in the end. V is TRBV7-2 and J is TRBJ1-5, with D possibly being TRBD1 (5 bases). This CDR3 is 14 amino acids long. Germline CDR1 and CDR2: SGHTA and FQGNSA. Deletions cut 0 bases from V and 2 bases from J, with 5 bases between. The sequenced CDR3 bases are TGTGCCAGCAGCTTAGCAGGGGGCAATCAGCCC. Its protein is CASSLAGGNQP. From start to end, the CDR3 is CASSLAGGNQPQHF.

On this clone: The read gets to within 3 residues of the CDR3 end, and the germline J gene fills in the rest. J is TRBJ2-5 and V is TRBV30; tentatively, D is TRBD2 (5 bases). Germline V gene sequence: CDR1 GTSNPN, CDR2 SVGIG (reference sequence). This CDR3 comprises 12 residues. Trimming stripped 4 bases from V and 3 bases from J, with 9 bases between. CDR3 loop: CAWKPGKETQYF. Partial CDR3 DNA: TGTGCCTGGAAGCCGGGGAAAGAGACC.

Note on this clone: The CDR3 goes on 3 residues after the read ends, and that part is filled in from the germline J gene. This chain connects TRBV18 to TRBJ2-7, with no clear D. Per germline, CDR1 KGHSH and CDR2 LQKENI. The CDR3 length is 13 residues. Trimming stripped 1 base from V and 6 bases from J, with 10 bases between. The CDR3 DNA, read in part, is TGTGCCAGCTCACCACAGGGCTCCGCCGAG. It codes for CASSPQGSAE. From start to end, the CDR3 is CASSPQGSAEQYF.

As concerns this clone: The read ends 3 residues early relative to the CDR3; the germline J gene fills the gap. The V call is TRBV7-2, the J call TRBJ2-1; D remains ambiguous. The CDR3 runs to 14 residues. Trimming stripped 1 base from V and 5 bases from J, with 9 bases between. Germline V CDR1 and CDR2: SGHTA, FQGNSA. The CDR3 region is CASSLDLQHNEQFF. The sequenced part of the CDR3 DNA is TGTGCCAGCAGCTTAGATCTACAGCACAATGAG.

The chain's CDR3 is CSAPLGGVSYNEQFF. The part of the CDR3 DNA that was read is TGCAGTGCCCCCTTGGGCGGGGTTTCCTACAATGAG. The chain is built from TRBV20-1 and TRBJ2-1; tentatively, D is TRBD2 (6 bases). The CDR3 is cut off 3 residues early in the read; its end comes from the germline J gene. Germline V CDR1 and CDR2: DFQATT, SNEGSKA (reference sequence). V was clipped by 6 bases and J by 1 base, with 16 bases between them. The CDR3 consists of 15 residues.